Below are 23 T cell receptor beta chains sequenced from a single sample in a study of CD8 T cells in ankylosing spondylitis. TCRdb reprocessed the 5' RACE reads with MiXCR, giving one entry per CDR3 protein. The sample has around 150,000 distinct CDR3 sequences; roughly 44% are singletons. The specimen was synovial fluid, either unsorted or a sorted T cell fraction (not recorded which). The receptors originated from a male donor with ankylosing spondylitis.

V and J are TRBV29-1 and TRBJ2-7, with 7 bases matching TRBD2. Germline V gives CDR1 SQVTM, CDR2 ANQGSEA. This CDR3 spans 15 amino acids. With 5 bases clipped from V and 0 bases from J, the junction kept 10 bases outside the gene matches. The CDR3 region has the DNA TGCAGCGTTAGTGGCACTAGCGCGAGCTCCTACGAGCAGTACTTC. Translating it yields CSVSGTSASSYEQYF.

Ten or more counts support this clonotype. The chain links TRBV11-2 to TRBJ1-1; TRBD1 matches 8 bases. The junction had 5 bases not matched to a gene; V was cut back by 0 bases and J by 5 bases. The CDR3 extends over 15 amino acids. Germline CDR1 is SGHAT and CDR2 is FQNNGV. In DNA form, the CDR3 reads TGTGCCAGCAGCTTAGATTCAGGGGGCAGGACTGAAGCTTTCTTT. This sequence encodes CASSLDSGGRTEAFF. The variable domain in full, with the rest retrieved from reference TRBV11-2 and TRBJ1-1, is EAGVAQSPRYKIIEKRQSVAFWCNPISGHATLYWYQQILGQGPKLLIQFQNNGVVDDSQLPKDRFSAERLKGVDSTLKIQPAKLEDSAVYLCASSLDSGGRTEAFFGQGTRLTVV.

This clonotype was found a few times. The V gene is TRBV18, the J gene TRBJ1-2, with D possibly being TRBD1 (6 bases). The CDR3 loop spans 14 amino acids. Germline loops: CDR1 KGHSH, CDR2 LQKENI. V lost 7 bases to trimming and J lost 8 bases, with 20 bases between them. The CDR3 bases are TGTGCCAGCTGCCCCCAACGCAGGGGAGGAGGCTACACCTTC. Translation: CASCPQRRGGGYTF.

The genes are TRBV20-1 and TRBJ2-7; 8 bases are shared with TRBD1. The ends lost 6 bases at V and 3 bases at J; junction bases unmatched: 7. The CDR3 covers 13 residues. CDR1 DFQATT and CDR2 SNEGSKA come from the germline V gene (reference sequence). In DNA form, the CDR3 reads TGCAGTGCCTTACAGGGGGATTACTACGAGCAGTACTTC. It specifies CSALQGDYYEQYF.

This chain uses TRBV4-2 with TRBJ1-6, with unresolved D. The V and J ends lost 1 base and 4 bases respectively, with 14 bases between them. Germline values: CDR1 LGHNA, CDR2 YNFKEQ. This CDR3 spans 17 amino acids. For the CDR3, the DNA is TGTGCCAGCAGCCAAGCCCCGGGTCAAGAGTATAATTCACCCCTCCACTTT. It translates to CASSQAPGQEYNSPLHF.

In DNA form, the CDR3 reads TGTGCCAGCAGTTTGTTCCCGACAACTTATAGCAATCAGCCCCAGCATTTT. Translation gives CASSLFPTTYSNQPQHF. The gene calls are TRBV12-3 or TRBV12-4 and TRBJ1-5; D remains ambiguous. CDR3 length: 17 amino acids. V lost 3 bases and J lost 0, with 15 bases in between.

The chain employs TRBV7-9 and TRBJ2-1; TRBD1 matches 7 bases. The germline V gene has CDR1 SEHNR and CDR2 FQNEAQ (reference sequence). The V gene end was trimmed by 3 bases and the J gene end by 14 bases; junction bases not matched to a gene: 13. The CDR3 has 14 amino acids. Here the CDR3 reads CASSLYFRGQKEFF. In DNA, the CDR3 is TGTGCCAGCAGCTTGTATTTCCGGGGACAGAAGGAGTTCTTC.

The CDR3 loop is CAISDVVSGRQETQYF. CDR3 in DNA: TGTGCCATCAGTGATGTGGTCAGCGGGCGACAAGAGACCCAGTACTTC. The V and J genes are TRBV10-3 and TRBJ2-5; maybe TRBD2 (6 bases). Germline-derived CDR1 and CDR2 are ENHRY and SYGVKD. V lost 3 bases, J lost 2 bases, and 16 bases lay in between. The CDR3 is 16 amino acids.

This clonotype was observed a single time. The chain recombines TRBV7-8 with TRBJ2-1; 7 nucleotides match TRBD1. Per germline, CDR1 SGHVS and CDR2 FQNEAQ. CDR3 length equals 15 residues. The V gene end was trimmed by 5 bases and the J gene end by 5 bases; junction bases not matched to a gene: 9. The CDR3 nucleotides read TGTGCCAGCAGCATACGACAGGGTCCCGACAATGAGCAGTTCTTC. It encodes CASSIRQGPDNEQFF.

The V gene is TRBV7-6, the J gene TRBJ2-2; D is undetermined. Germline CDR1 and CDR2: SGHVS and FNYEAQ. The V and J ends lost 2 bases and 0 bases respectively, with 10 bases between them. The CDR3 runs to 16 residues. CDR3 protein: CASSLRMETNTGELFF. CDR3 nucleotides: TGTGCCAGCAGCTTACGGATGGAAACGAACACCGGGGAGCTGTTTTTT.

The sample holds a few counts of this clonotype. The chain combines TRBV13 with TRBJ2-7; TRBD1 matches 10 bases. The CDR3 consists of 15 residues. The junction had 6 bases not matched to a gene; V was cut back by 3 bases and J by 4 bases. Per the germline V gene, CDR1 is PRHDT and CDR2 is FYEKMQ (reference sequence). The CDR3: CASSLEGQGQYEQYF. CDR3 bases: TGTGCCAGCAGCTTGGAGGGACAGGGGCAGTACGAGCAGTACTTC.

The chain employs TRBV28 and TRBJ2-7; tentative D call: TRBD2 (5 bases). Trimming removed 9 bases at V and 1 base at J, with 16 bases between. The CDR3 contains 14 residues. The germline V gene encodes CDR1 MDHEN and CDR2 SYDVKM. The CDR3 nucleotides are TGTGCCAGTACCGGGGATGGCCCATCCTACGAGCAGTACTTC. Amino acid sequence: CASTGDGPSYEQYF.

This clonotype was seen more than once but under ten times. The rearrangement links TRBV20-1 to TRBJ1-1, with D possibly TRBD1 on 5 matching bases. Trimming shortened V by 6 bases and J by 0 bases, and 14 bases separated the two germline ends. The germline V gene has CDR1 DFQATT and CDR2 SNEGSKA (reference sequence). The CDR3 spans 14 residues. The CDR3 nucleotides are TGCAGTGCAGCAGTGGGGGTGATGAACACTGAAGCTTTCTTT. Translating it yields CSAAVGVMNTEAFF.

V gene TRBV4-3 combines with J gene TRBJ1-2, with unresolved D. The germline V and J ends were trimmed by 0 bases and 3 bases, with 8 bases remaining between them. Germline CDR1 is LGHNA and CDR2 is YSLEER. The CDR3 has 14 residues. As DNA, the CDR3 is TGCGCCAGCAGCCAAGATTTTCTGGACTATGGCTACACCTTC. Its protein product is CASSQDFLDYGYTF.

This clonotype was seen a handful of times. The chain links TRBV12-3 or TRBV12-4 to TRBJ2-3; TRBD2 agrees at 7 bases. The CDR3 consists of 16 residues. V trimming: 3 bases; J trimming: 4 bases; junction bases outside the gene matches: 10. The CDR3: CASSLVTRGGADTQYF. The DNA for the CDR3 is TGTGCCAGCAGTTTGGTCACGAGGGGAGGGGCAGATACGCAGTATTTT.

This clonotype was observed a handful of times. The chain uses TRBV6-1 and TRBJ2-1, with D perhaps TRBD1 (6 bases). Germline V lookup: CDR1 MNHNS, CDR2 SASEGT. Trimming stripped 9 bases from V and 0 bases from J, with 15 bases between. This CDR3 contains 15 residues. CDR3 amino acids: CASARTGSSYNEQFF. DNA for the CDR3: TGTGCCAGTGCCCGAACAGGGAGCTCCTACAATGAGCAGTTCTTC.

The chain carries TRBV12-3 or TRBV12-4 and TRBJ2-5; the D gene could be TRBD1 or TRBD2 (5 bases each). The V end was cut by 6 bases, the J end by 5 bases, with 16 bases between. This CDR3 is built from 14 residues. This CDR3 reads CASSTGPGYETQYF. In DNA, the CDR3 is TGTGCCAGCAGCACGGGACCCGGGTACGAGACCCAGTACTTC.

This rearrangement joins TRBV9 to TRBJ2-6; D may be TRBD1 (6 bases). Germline CDR1 SGDLS, CDR2 YYNGEE. This CDR3 region has 17 residues. V was trimmed by 4 bases and J by 1 base, leaving 15 bases between them. CDR3 bases: TGTGCCAGCAGCAAAAATCCCAGGGGTTCTGGGGCCAACGTCCTGACTTTC. Translating gives CASSKNPRGSGANVLTF. The variable domain in full, with the rest retrieved from reference TRBV9 and TRBJ2-6, is DSGVTQTPKHLITATGQRVTLRCSPRSGDLSVYWYQQSLDQGLQFLIQYYNGEERAKGNILERFSAQQFPDLHSELNLSSLELGDSALYFCASSKNPRGSGANVLTFGAGSRLTVL.

The chain couples TRBV11-2 to TRBJ1-5; perhaps TRBD1 as D (6 bases). V lost 5 bases, J lost 5 bases, and 16 bases lay in between. The CDR3 is made up of 15 amino acids. Germline-derived CDR1 and CDR2 are SGHAT and FQNNGV. The CDR3, as DNA: TGTGCCAGCAGCCTGGGACAAGTAATGGATCAGCCCCAGCATTTT. Translation: CASSLGQVMDQPQHF.

This chain connects TRBV6-1 to TRBJ1-1; 7 bases fit TRBD1. Germline values: CDR1 MNHNS, CDR2 SASEGT. The V and J ends lost 5 bases and 6 bases, in that order; junction bases with no gene match: 9. The CDR3 length is 14 residues. The CDR3 sequence: CASSPTGSHAEAFF. CDR3 sequence (DNA): TGTGCCAGCAGTCCGACAGGGTCCCACGCTGAAGCTTTCTTT.

This clonotype has a handful of counts. The V call is TRBV24-1, the J call TRBJ2-5; TRBD2 aligns across 8 bases. With 4 bases clipped from V and 3 bases from J, the junction kept 6 bases outside the gene matches. The germline V gene has CDR1 KGHDR and CDR2 SFDVKD. The CDR3 loop spans 15 amino acids. DNA for the CDR3: TGTGCCACCAGTGACCCCACTAGCGGTGAAGAGACCCAGTACTTC. It is translated as CATSDPTSGEETQYF.

J is TRBJ2-1 and V is TRBV15; 7 positions agree with TRBD2. V shed 0 bases, J shed 5 bases, and the junction held 4 bases outside the gene matches. The CDR3 extends over 15 amino acids. CDR1 LNHNV and CDR2 YYDKDF come from the germline V gene (reference sequence). CDR3 sequence (DNA): TGTGCCACCAGCAGAGATTGGGGGGGGGACAATGAGCAGTTCTTC. Encoded protein: CATSRDWGGDNEQFF.

This clonotype was detected ten times or more. This chain joins TRBV7-9 and TRBJ2-5; tentatively, D is TRBD2 (6 bases). Germline V lookup: CDR1 SEHNR, CDR2 FQNEAQ (reference sequence). V gave up 4 bases and J gave up 3 bases, with 21 bases separating them. The CDR3 runs to 17 residues. The CDR3 reads CASSWGGEGTRKETQYF. DNA for the CDR3: TGTGCCAGCAGCTGGGGCGGGGAAGGAACACGAAAAGAGACCCAGTACTTC.